Given below is one TCR beta chain in context. Its antigen is still unknown. The read is 3 residues too short to cover the CDR3 end, so that end is filled in from the germline J gene. This sample was taken from a study of T cells in women clearing cervical HPV infection (dated by TCRdb to the late 2010s). With regard to the full study: The cases were 25 to 30 women with histologically confirmed HPV16-related CIN3 or worse, and 2 of those women had invasive cancers. The controls were 25 to 30 women whose single incident HPV16 infection cleared within 12 months with no development of precancer or cancer. Blood from cases was drawn at the visit where the lesion was first identified, while blood from controls was drawn once the infection was no longer detected. Among cases, blood sampling came a median of roughly 150 days after lesion detection, with an interquartile range of about 80 to 230 days. Since only a few of the women had HLA typing available, the possibility that HLA type was acting as a confounder could not be ruled out. This exploratory proof-of-principle case-control study, nested within the Guanacaste HPV Natural History Study in Costa Rica, compared TCR repertoires among women with different cervical HPV16 outcomes. Cases and controls were matched on age within five years and on year of sample collection. Cases had a median age of 34 years and controls had a median age of 38, with no significant differences in baseline characteristics. In the parent cohort, roughly 10,000 women aged 18 or older were enrolled in Guanacaste, Costa Rica, during about 1992 to 1995 and were followed for roughly 7 years. As quality controls, five blinded duplicates were added to each group, bringing the total to approximately 60 samples made up of 50 participants and about ten replicates.

Counted from cysteine to phenylalanine, this CDR3 has 14 amino acids. The DNA has 33 bases, all within the CDR3, and is read from base 1. For CDR1 and CDR2, the germline V gene (reference sequence) lists DFQATT and SNEGSKA. V is trimmed back by 4 bases and J by 7 bases, and the junction contains 8 bases that no gene match accounts for. Every participant had a single incident cervical HPV16 infection, and prevalent HPV16 infections were excluded. Cervical HPV DNA was detected by MY09/MY11 PCR, and genotyping was performed by dot-blot hybridization. Around 15 mL of heparinized blood was centrifuged, after which the buffy coat was aliquoted, frozen at -30 degrees C, and then stored at -80 degrees C. QIAGEN kits were used to extract genomic DNA from the buffy coat specimens. The paper's findings and limits, for the study overall: Significantly higher TCR repertoire richness was observed in CIN3+ cases than in controls across sequencing depths, whereas no difference in evenness was found. The cross-sectional design could not show whether the associations came before the infection or were a result of it, and neither effector/memory subsets nor HPV-specific T cells were isolated. Random forest classifiers combining richness and V gene abundances distinguished cases from controls with an estimated AUC of just under 0.85. Cases had lower TRBV6-7 relative abundance than controls (approximately 0.11% versus 0.16%; Bonferroni P = 0.0008). T-cell numbers per sample were unknown, so richness differences could reflect varying T-cell content rather than repertoire biology.

The immunoSEQ assay used multiplex PCR to amplify TCR beta CDR3 regions from an average of approximately 1,100 ng of genomic DNA per sample. To correct primer bias, the assay used a complete synthetic TCR repertoire to set an amplification baseline. Amplicons were sequenced on the Illumina platform. As for the original processing: Sequence errors were corrected by clustering with frequency ratios and a modified nearest-neighbor algorithm, and the sequences were then analyzed in the immunoSEQ Analyzer using IMGT gene definitions. TCR richness and evenness were averaged over 20 rarefaction repeats at each rarefaction depth, excluding samples with fewer sequences than the depth. Wilcoxon rank sum tests with FDR correction were used to compare V, D and J gene relative abundances between the groups. In the blinded duplicates, the intraclass correlation was about 95% for TCR richness and averaged 76.4% across 66 gene segments. TCRdb took this table from immuneACCESS and kept in-frame rearrangements with V and J called. Such tables lack part of the clones; where checked against another copy, unresolved V genes explain under half of the gap, and the rest is unexplained. V and J calls and clone size are given by that table; D and trimming were obtained from the DNA. The table for this sample records tens of thousands of clones. In total, the top ten clones hold about 6.4% of the sample.

This receptor was identified in a woman between 18 and 70 years old with a cervical HPV16 infection that either progressed to CIN3+ or cleared (not recorded which). Material for sequencing was blood buffy coat. The chain was built from TRBV20-1 and TRBJ2-1; 9 central bases correspond to TRBD2. CDR3 DNA, as far as it was read: TGCAGTGCTATCGGCGGGGGGGCTTTGAATGAG. This is translated as CSAIGGGALNE. The whole CDR3 sequence is CSAIGGGALNEQFF.